These 13 T cell receptor beta chains were all obtained from the same sample, sequenced in a study of cytomegalovirus exposure and HLA in healthy donors. PCR employed 60 Vbeta and 13 Jbeta primers. TCRdb's table, derived via immunoSEQ multiplex PCR, lists solely in-frame clones and lacks some. Among some 140,000 clones, 85% to 90% were seen once, and the ten largest hold 4% to 6.5%. Sequenced material: PBMCs. The source of these receptors is a woman aged 25 to 39 in good health and CMV-seronegative.

This chain uses TRBV30 with TRBJ2-5; 12 bases fit TRBD1. CDR3 length: 14 amino acids. Looked up from germline, CDR1 is GTSNPN and CDR2 is SVGIG (reference sequence). Trimming took 3 bases from V and 5 from J; bases not matched to a gene: 4. The CDR3 protein is CAWRVGQGAETQYF. CDR3 nucleotide sequence: TGTGCCTGGAGGGTGGGACAGGGGGCGGAGACCCAGTACTTC.

J is TRBJ2-5 and V is TRBV28; 12 bases line up with TRBD2. This CDR3 region has 16 residues. The V segment lost 6 bases and the J segment 5 bases; nucleotides outside the gene matches: 10. Looked up from germline, CDR1 is MDHEN and CDR2 is SYDVKM. The CDR3 bases are TGTGCCAGCAGCCATCTAGCGGGAGGGCCGAATGAGACCCAGTACTTC. As protein: CASSHLAGGPNETQYF. The full variable domain, its missing parts supplied by reference TRBV28 and TRBJ2-5, is DVKVTQSSRYLVKRTGEKVFLECVQDMDHENMFWYRQDPGLGLRLIYFSYDVKMKEKGDIPEGYSVSREKKERFSLILESASTNQTSMYLCASSHLAGGPNETQYFGPGTRLLVL.

The chain joins TRBV5-1 to TRBJ1-1, with 12 bases matching TRBD1. With 4 bases clipped from V and 3 bases from J, the junction kept 10 bases outside the gene matches. Germline CDR1 reads SGHRS; CDR2 reads YFSETQ. The CDR3 has 17 amino acids. The CDR3 loop is CASSPRTGQGAYTEAFF. CDR3 coding DNA: TGCGCCAGCAGCCCCCGAACGGGACAGGGGGCCTACACTGAAGCTTTCTTT.

This clone was recorded only once. The genes are TRBV6-6 and TRBJ2-7, with 9 bases aligning to TRBD1. The CDR3 length is 15 residues. Germline V lookup: CDR1 MNHNY, CDR2 SVGAGI (reference sequence). Trimming removed 2 bases from V and 1 base from J; junction bases left unmatched: 3. CDR3 sequence: CASSYGQGLSYEQYF. In nucleotides, the CDR3 is TGTGCCAGCAGTTACGGACAGGGGCTTTCCTACGAGCAGTACTTC.

The CDR3 sequence: CASSPGTHGGSYNSPLHF. CDR3 sequence (DNA): TGTGCCAGCAGCCCGGGGACCCACGGAGGGTCCTATAATTCACCCCTCCACTTT. The chain couples TRBV7-6 to TRBJ1-6; D might be TRBD1 (5 bases). This CDR3 is built from 18 residues. Trimming removed 5 bases at V and 1 base at J, with 18 bases between. From germline, CDR1 is SGHVS and CDR2 FNYEAQ.

This clone appeared a few times. This chain links TRBV28 with TRBJ1-1; D uncertain. Trimming stripped 8 bases from V and 8 bases from J, with 21 bases between. Germline loops: CDR1 MDHEN, CDR2 SYDVKM. The CDR3 sequence is 14 residues long. CDR3 nucleotide sequence: TGTGCCAGCCACCAGAGCCTTACAGCATCCGAAGCTTTCTTT. It yields the protein CASHQSLTASEAFF.

The chain has TRBV9 and TRBJ2-7; D is uncertain. Germline CDR1 SGDLS, CDR2 YYNGEE. CDR3 length equals 13 residues. Trimming stripped 4 bases from V and 2 bases from J, with 10 bases between. The DNA for the CDR3 is TGTGCCAGCAGCCCGTCACACACCTACGAGCAGTACTTC. This encodes CASSPSHTYEQYF.

This clone was detected only once. The gene calls are TRBV9 and TRBJ2-1; 10 bases align to TRBD2. V gave up 4 bases and J gave up 4 bases; unmatched junction bases: 5. From germline, CDR1 is SGDLS and CDR2 YYNGEE. The CDR3 runs to 15 residues. Here the CDR3 DNA reads TGTGCCAGCAGCCAGGGTAGCGGGGGGTACAATGAGCAGTTCTTC. Its protein is CASSQGSGGYNEQFF.

The chain has TRBV19 and TRBJ2-3, with 9 bases aligning to TRBD2. The CDR3 spans 18 residues. Germline V gives CDR1 LNHDA, CDR2 SQIVND (reference sequence). Unmatched junction bases numbered 11, after V lost 0 bases and J lost 4 bases. The CDR3 spells CASSIDLVFQREADTQYF. The CDR3 DNA reads as TGTGCCAGTAGTATAGATCTTGTCTTCCAGCGGGAGGCAGATACGCAGTATTTT.

V usage is TRBV19 and J usage is TRBJ2-3; D perhaps matches TRBD1 (5 bases). CDR1 LNHDA and CDR2 SQIVND come from the germline V gene (reference sequence). V was clipped by 3 bases and J by 3 bases, with 13 bases between them. The CDR3 has 15 residues. The CDR3 bases are TGTGCCAGTAGTATTCTGGGGCAGAGGACAGATACGCAGTATTTT. As protein: CASSILGQRTDTQYF.

This clone turned up a few times. The chain links TRBV18 to TRBJ2-7, with D possibly TRBD1 on 5 matching bases. Trimming took 3 bases from V and 5 from J, leaving 14 bases between them. Germline assignment: CDR1 KGHSH and CDR2 LQKENI. The CDR3 has 14 amino acids. In nucleotides, the CDR3 is TGTGCCAGCTCACCCCTCTTTGGACAAAACGAGCAGTACTTC. Amino acids: CASSPLFGQNEQYF.

The chain has TRBV18 and TRBJ1-2; D is ambiguous. Trimming pared 0 bases from V and 6 bases from J, leaving 8 bases between. The germline V gene encodes CDR1 KGHSH and CDR2 LQKENI. This CDR3 has 13 amino acids. The CDR3 loop reads CASSPPLANGYTF. CDR3 sequence (DNA): TGTGCCAGCTCACCACCTCTTGCGAATGGCTACACCTTC.

The genes are TRBV4-2 and TRBJ1-5; TRBD1 aligns across 7 bases. J was trimmed by 4 bases and V by 0 bases; bases with no gene match: 3. Germline assignment: CDR1 LGHNA and CDR2 YNFKEQ. The CDR3 contains 15 residues. This CDR3 reads CASSQETGTNQPQHF. For the CDR3, the DNA is TGTGCCAGCAGCCAAGAGACAGGGACAAATCAGCCCCAGCATTTT.